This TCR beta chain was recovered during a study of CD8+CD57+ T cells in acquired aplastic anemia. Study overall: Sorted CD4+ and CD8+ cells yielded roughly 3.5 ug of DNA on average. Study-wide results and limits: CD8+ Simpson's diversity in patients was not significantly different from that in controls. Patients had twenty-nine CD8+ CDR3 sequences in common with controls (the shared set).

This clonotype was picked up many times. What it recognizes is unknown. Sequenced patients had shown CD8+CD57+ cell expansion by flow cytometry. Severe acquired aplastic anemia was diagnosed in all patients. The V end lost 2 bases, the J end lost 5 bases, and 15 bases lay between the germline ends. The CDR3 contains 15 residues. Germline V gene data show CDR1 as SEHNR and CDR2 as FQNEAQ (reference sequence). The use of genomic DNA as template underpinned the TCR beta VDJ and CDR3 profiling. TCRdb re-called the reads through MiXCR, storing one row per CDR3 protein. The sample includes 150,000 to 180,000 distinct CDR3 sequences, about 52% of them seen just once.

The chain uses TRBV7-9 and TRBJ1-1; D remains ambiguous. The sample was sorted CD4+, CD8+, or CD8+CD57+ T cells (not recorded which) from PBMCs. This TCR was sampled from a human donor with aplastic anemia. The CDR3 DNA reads TGTGCCAGCAGCTTAAGGGAGAAGGGAATAACTGAAGCTTTCTTT. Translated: CASSLREKGITEAFF. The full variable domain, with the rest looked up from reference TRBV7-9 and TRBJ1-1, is DTGVSQNPRHKITKRGQNVTFRCDPISEHNRLYWYRQTLGQGPEFLTYFQNEAQLEKSRLLSDRFSAERPKGSFSTLEIQRTEQGDSAMYLCASSLREKGITEAFFGQGTRLTVV.